The clone carrying this T cell receptor beta chain was counted at least ten times. TCRdb analysed the 5' RACE reads with MiXCR anew, one entry per CDR3 protein. Of approximately 40,000 distinct CDR3 sequences in the sample, about 32% were seen once. V gave up 7 bases and J gave up 0 bases, with 9 bases separating them. Germline V lookup: CDR1 MNHEY, CDR2 SMNVEV (reference sequence). CDR3 length equals 13 residues. What was sequenced was tumor-infiltrating memory CD4+ T cells sorted from the breast tumor. Specified subset: memory CD4+ T cells, CD4+CD45RO+CD25-. The chain links TRBV27 to TRBJ1-1; no reliable D call. This receptor was taken from a female donor with breast cancer. The CDR3 nucleotides are TGTGCCAGCACCTCACAACTGAACACTGAAGCTTTCTTT. Protein product: CASTSQLNTEAFF.